This T cell receptor beta chain comes out of a study of blood T cell repertoires in COVID-19. On the study more broadly: Both acute and convalescent COVID-19 samples were obtained from the United States, Italy and Spain. Nucleic acid was either cDNA or gDNA, and it came from T cells, B-cell-depleted T cells, or PBMCs.

The authors' processing: Estimated nucleated cell counts came from reference gene primer amplification. Assay used: immunoSEQ multiplex PCR; TCRdb lists only in-frame clones, some missing. V, J and clone size derive from that table, while D and trimming were established from the DNA sequence. The sample comprises 150,000 to 200,000 clones, more than 75% of which are singletons, and around 4.8% rests with the top ten. The CDR3 runs to 15 residues. Germline V lookup: CDR1 ENHRY, CDR2 SYGVKD. Germline trimming cut 4 bases from V and 2 bases from J; bases unmatched to any gene: 8. This clone is a singleton in its sample.

This chain links TRBV10-3 with TRBJ2-7; 7 nucleotides align to TRBD2. This clonotype was sampled from a human donor in a cohort sampled during active COVID-19. The specimen was peripheral blood. This CDR3 reads CAISGGGAGTYEQYF. For the CDR3, the DNA is TGTGCCATCAGTGGGGGCGGAGCGGGGACCTACGAGCAGTACTTC.